The rows below give T cell receptor beta chains drawn from one sample of a study of T cell repertoires in cytomegalovirus infection. TCRdb ran MiXCR on the reads and lists one entry per CDR3 protein. Here the sample spans 480,000 or so distinct CDR3 sequences, about 11% being singletons. Sequenced sample: PBMCs. The receptors were sampled from a human donor in good health (CMV status not recorded). Some clones in this sample may be carry-over from other donors' samples. Both conserved end residues are part of each CDR3. The D gene is left open where the match is weak. Expanded clones are given a class, and other clones once, few, many or no size at all.

abundance | d_gene | j_gene | v_gene | CDR3nt | CDR3aa
many | - | TRBJ2-5 | TRBV27 | TGTGCCAGCAGTTTATCATCGCGCCGAACGGAGACCCAGTACTTC | CASSLSSRRTETQYF
many | TRBD2 | TRBJ2-1 | TRBV11-2 | TGTGCCAGCGCAAAATACAGGACTAGCGTCTACAATGAGCAGTTCTTC | CASAKYRTSVYNEQFF
- | TRBD1 | TRBJ1-1 | TRBV7-9 | TGTGCCAGCAGCCCGCCGACAGGGAGGAACACTGAAGCTTTCTTT | CASSPPTGRNTEAFF
many | TRBD2 | TRBJ2-1 | TRBV11-1 | TGTGCCAGCAGCGCTAGCGGGGGGGTAAATGAGCAGTTCTTC | CASSASGGVNEQFF
- | - | TRBJ1-5 | TRBV29-1 | TGCAGCGTTGAGACAGGTCGCAATCAGCCCCAGCATTTT | CSVETGRNQPQHF
many | TRBD1 | TRBJ1-1 | TRBV2 | TGTGCCAGCAGTGTACAGGGGGGCGGTGGCACTGAAGCTTTCTTT | CASSVQGGGGTEAFF
few | - | TRBJ2-5 | TRBV7-9 | TGTGCCAGCAGCCGGGACTCGAGGGAGACCCAGTACTTC | CASSRDSRETQYF
many | - | TRBJ1-2 | TRBV7-8 | TGTGCCAGCAGCTTAGCCGTGGCCAACTATGGCTACACCTTC | CASSLAVANYGYTF
many | TRBD2 | TRBJ2-7 | TRBV10-3 | TGTGCCATCAGGGATCCCGGGACTAGCGGGACCTACGAGCAGTACTTC | CAIRDPGTSGTYEQYF
many | - | TRBJ1-2 | TRBV5-1 | TGCGCCAGCAGCTTGCAGGGCAGTGGTGGCTACACCTTC | CASSLQGSGGYTF
many | - | TRBJ1-2 | TRBV28 | TGTGCCAGCAGTGCCCACACCGCAGGCACTTATGGCTACACCTTC | CASSAHTAGTYGYTF
many | - | TRBJ2-3 | TRBV11-3 | TGTGCCAGCAGCTTAGGGGACTCCGGTACAGATACGCAGTATTTT | CASSLGDSGTDTQYF
once | - | TRBJ2-7 | TRBV18 | TGTGCCAGCTCACAGGGGACCAGTTTAATCTACGAGCAGTACTTC | CASSQGTSLIYEQYF
many | TRBD1 | TRBJ1-1 | TRBV7-9 | TGTGCCAGCAGCTTAGCCTACGACAGGGGGGAGGCAGCTTTCTTT | CASSLAYDRGEAAFF
- | - | TRBJ2-3 | TRBV7-9 | TGTGCCAGCAGCCGGATCCGGGGCCCAGATACGCAGTATTTT | CASSRIRGPDTQYF
few | - | TRBJ2-7 | TRBV23-1 | TGCGCCAGTTTGCTACCTCCCGCCTACGAGCAGTACTTC | CASLLPPAYEQYF
many | - | TRBJ2-4 | TRBV2 | TGTGCCAGCACCTGGGACGAAGCCAAAAACATTCAGTACTTC | CASTWDEAKNIQYF
- | - | TRBJ2-3 | TRBV19 | TGTGCCAGTGCCGACACATACACAGATACGCAGTATTTT | CASADTYTDTQYF
many | TRBD1 | TRBJ1-4 | TRBV7-9 | TGTGCCAGCAGCCAACTGGACAGGGCTGAAAAACTGTTTTTT | CASSQLDRAEKLFF
few | TRBD2 | TRBJ2-1 | TRBV28 | TGTGCCAGCAGTTTGCCTACTAGCGGGAGGTTCTTC | CASSLPTSGRFF
- | - | TRBJ1-5 | TRBV12-3/TRBV12-4 | TGTGCCAGCAGTGGAGGGCCGGGATACCAGCCCCAGCATTTT | CASSGGPGYQPQHF
many | TRBD2 | TRBJ2-1 | TRBV20-1 | TGCAGTGCTAGCCTCGACCGGGGGGCCTACAATGAGCAGTTCTTC | CSASLDRGAYNEQFF
- | - | TRBJ2-5 | TRBV3-1 | TGTGCCAGCAGCCATCGGACAGCGGTCCTAGAGACCCAGTACTTC | CASSHRTAVLETQYF
- | TRBD1 | TRBJ2-2 | TRBV19 | TGTGCCAGTAGGAAGGACAGGGGTGGCGGGGAGCTGTTTTTT | CASRKDRGGGELFF
- | - | TRBJ1-1 | TRBV15 | TGTGCCACCAGCTCTGCCCTGACCACTGAAGCTTTCTTT | CATSSALTTEAFF
many | - | TRBJ1-1 | TRBV6-5 | TGTGCCAGCAGCCACACAGGTTATTTGAACACTGAAGCTTTCTTT | CASSHTGYLNTEAFF
many | TRBD1 | TRBJ1-1 | TRBV15 | TGTGCCACCAGCAGAACCGCGACAGGGCCGAACACTGAAGCTTTCTTT | CATSRTATGPNTEAFF
many | - | TRBJ2-3 | TRBV7-8 | TGTGCCAGCAGCTTAGTTCCTACAGTGGATACGCAGTATTTT | CASSLVPTVDTQYF
many | TRBD2 | TRBJ2-1 | TRBV7-3 | TGTGCCAGCAGCTTAGTAGGGACTAGCGGGAACAATGAGCAGTTCTTC | CASSLVGTSGNNEQFF
many | TRBD2 | TRBJ2-1 | TRBV11-3 | TGTGCCAGCAGCTTAGATCCTAGCGGGGGTAATGAGCAGTTCTTC | CASSLDPSGGNEQFF
many | - | TRBJ1-1 | TRBV12-3/TRBV12-4 | TGTGCCAGCAGCCTCCGCAGGGGGAACACTGAAGCTTTCTTT | CASSLRRGNTEAFF
many | - | TRBJ2-5 | TRBV11-2 | TGTGCCAGCCGTCAAAAGAGCGAGACCAACCAAGAGACCCAGTACTTC | CASRQKSETNQETQYF
many | - | TRBJ2-1 | TRBV10-3 | TGTGCCATCATCCTGGGTAACGTATACAATGAGCAGTTCTTC | CAIILGNVYNEQFF
many | - | TRBJ1-1 | TRBV6-5 | TGTGCCAGCAGCTCGATTAAATACACTGAAGCTTTCTTT | CASSSIKYTEAFF
many | - | TRBJ2-3 | TRBV3-1 | TGTGCCAGCAGCCAAGAAGTTGCTACGCAGTATTTT | CASSQEVATQYF
many | - | TRBJ1-2 | TRBV27 | TGTGCCGATGGGCGGGACTATGGCTACACCTTC | CADGRDYGYTF
few | - | TRBJ1-6 | TRBV6-1 | TGTGCCAGCAGCCGGGGGGTCCGACCCCTCCACTTT | CASSRGVRPLHF
- | - | TRBJ2-1 | TRBV24-1 | TGTGCCACCAGTGATCATCGGGGGGCCTCCTACAATGAGCAGTTCTTC | CATSDHRGASYNEQFF
many | - | TRBJ2-5 | TRBV7-2 | TGTGCCAGCTGGGGGCGTGAGGAGACCCAGTACTTC | CASWGREETQYF
many | - | TRBJ1-1 | TRBV6-5 | TGTGCCAGCAGTTACCGGTATTTATTGAACACTGAAGCTTTCTTT | CASSYRYLLNTEAFF
few | - | TRBJ2-1 | TRBV3-1 | TGTGCCAGCAGCCCTAAGCAGGATTCGGGGCAGTTCTTC | CASSPKQDSGQFF
- | - | TRBJ2-3 | TRBV20-1 | TGCAGTGCTAAGCTGGGCGGAGGGACAGATACGCAGTATTTT | CSAKLGGGTDTQYF
many | - | TRBJ1-4 | TRBV20-1 | TGCAGTGCTAGTCTACAGACAAATGAAAAACTGTTTTTT | CSASLQTNEKLFF
many | - | TRBJ2-6 | TRBV19 | TGTGCCAGTAGTCCCTGGGCAGTTCCTCACTCTGGGGCCAACGTCCTGACTTTC | CASSPWAVPHSGANVLTF
once | - | TRBJ1-2 | TRBV2 | TGTGCCACCATCGAGGGGGGACACCGAAACTATGGCTACACCTTC | CATIEGGHRNYGYTF
few | TRBD1 | TRBJ2-7 | TRBV6-6 | TGTGCCAGCTCGGGACAGGGGGACGAGCAGTACTTC | CASSGQGDEQYF
many | - | TRBJ2-7 | TRBV7-8 | TGTGCCAGCAGGCCGGGACTGGGAAACGAGCAGTACTTC | CASRPGLGNEQYF
many | TRBD2 | TRBJ2-5 | TRBV28 | TGTGCCAGCAGTTCTTTGACTAGCGGGAGTACGGAGACCCAGTACTTC | CASSSLTSGSTETQYF